The rows below give T cell receptor beta chains drawn from one sample of a study of graft-versus-host responses after intestinal transplantation. These receptors' targets are unknown. Clones were read by immunoSEQ multiplex PCR, and TCRdb kept only the in-frame ones, dropping some. The data show about 130,000 clones, more than 80% seen once. The sequencing used unstimulated CD4+ T cells sorted from spleen or lymph node cells, collected before intestinal transplant. The receptor source for this set is a human donor who received an intestinal transplant. CDR3s include the opening cysteine and the closing phenylalanine or tryptophan. Fields, in order: J gene, V gene, CDR3 protein.

>TRBJ2-3|TRBV14
CASSHLAKTGTDTQYF
>TRBJ1-6|TRBV5-1
CASSTDSYNSPLHF
>TRBJ2-3|TRBV11-2
CASSLDRGTDTQYF
>TRBJ2-3|TRBV4-1
CASSRRDRDGDTQYF
>TRBJ2-3|TRBV11-3
CASSLAPWPTSTDTQYF
>TRBJ1-2|TRBV6-5
CASSQGIGYTF
>TRBJ1-2|TRBV6-4
CASSDSLLRRNYGYTF
>TRBJ2-1|TRBV4-1
CASSPPAVGGGRVEQFF
>TRBJ1-4|TRBV6-1
CASTPGQKKLFF
>TRBJ2-2|TRBV12-5
CASGLGAYMSGELFF
>TRBJ2-3|TRBV7-9
CASSLGAPDTQYF
>TRBJ1-2|TRBV6-5
CASSPMGAYGYTF
>TRBJ2-7|TRBV5-6
CASSRLDRGGPGEQYF
>TRBJ2-7|TRBV6-1
CASSEGTARSYEQYF
>TRBJ2-7|TRBV5-1
CASSLDSGGAYEQYF
>TRBJ1-3|TRBV15
CATSRDAGRDTIYF
>TRBJ1-6|TRBV5-4
CASSRSGPNSPLHF
>TRBJ1-3|TRBV30
CAWSTSGTGSGNTIYF
>TRBJ2-3|TRBV4-1
CASSQDGGGTDTQYF
>TRBJ1-3|TRBV6-1
CASTFRDRGNTIYF
>TRBJ1-1|TRBV11-2
CASSLDSGVNTEAFF
>TRBJ1-5|TRBV2
CASRPGQGNQPQHF
>TRBJ2-1|TRBV2
CASSEILFAYNEQFF
>TRBJ2-2|TRBV6-6
CASSSPPLELFF
>TRBJ1-2|TRBV2
CASRKTGGGNGYTF
>TRBJ1-6|TRBV9
CASSEDLKTSPLHF
>TRBJ2-5|TRBV6-5
CASSYSYSSEETQYF
>TRBJ2-3|TRBV30
CAATGGISTDTQYF
>TRBJ1-2|TRBV7-3
CASSSGVQAESSYTF
>TRBJ2-2|TRBV2
CASSDLGTGELFF
>TRBJ2-1|TRBV4-2
CASSPYVSGGAYNEQFF
>TRBJ2-3|TRBV5-6
CASSLLAGGDTQYF
>TRBJ2-1|TRBV5-1
CASSSGQSSYNEQFF
>TRBJ2-3|TRBV6-1
CASSYRQGTDTQYF
>TRBJ2-1|TRBV11-2
CASSLTGNNEQFF
>TRBJ2-3|TRBV19
CASSIGGRDTQYF
>TRBJ1-2|TRBV5-1
CASSFGTDYGYTF
>TRBJ2-3|TRBV2
CASSGAGRDTQYF
>TRBJ1-2|TRBV28
CASSSPLGQGIAFYGYTF
>TRBJ1-1|TRBV10-1
CASSEGTVNTEAFF
>TRBJ2-7|TRBV18
CASSPFEARESKQYF
>TRBJ2-1|TRBV4-2
CASSQGLRTSSSYNEQFF
>TRBJ2-1|TRBV4-1
CASSRLGGGKNNEQFF
>TRBJ1-1|TRBV5-1
CASSLGRDTEAFF
>TRBJ2-1|TRBV6-5
CASSYSTNDADPVFF
>TRBJ1-2|TRBV11-1
CASSLDGTVYGYTF
>TRBJ2-6|TRBV5-1
CASSPGANVLTF
>TRBJ2-3|TRBV6-5
CASSYSAGGTDTQYF
>TRBJ2-7|TRBV6-6
CASSFDRAGEQYF
>TRBJ1-1|TRBV7-9
CASTPSGMNTEAFF
>TRBJ2-7|TRBV10-3
CAISEYLHEQYF